The T cell receptor beta chain described here comes from a study of T cell responses to AZD1222 COVID-19 vaccine. Points from the study as a whole: Spike-specific TCR depth and breadth grew after two AZD1222 doses. Within unmutated variant regions lay the reported targets of nearly half of spike-specific TCRs.

The protocol was immunoSEQ multiplex PCR, while the TCRdb copy is restricted to in-frame clones and leaves out a portion. The table includes around 150,000 clones, roughly 92% detected once. In regard to this clone: Its antigen is not known.

CDR3 length: 14 amino acids. V lost 3 bases, J lost 0 bases, and 7 bases lay in between. Germline CDR1 SGHTA, CDR2 FQGNSA. This TCR was sampled from an adult in good health. The chain links TRBV7-2 to TRBJ2-3; no reliable D call. The sequenced sample was peripheral blood, obtained on day 0 of AZD1222 vaccination. The CDR3, as DNA: TGTGCCAGCAGCTTTCTGACTAGCACAGATACGCAGTATTTT. It encodes CASSFLTSTDTQYF.